The clone carrying this T cell receptor (delta chain) is labeled medium-sized. Other DNA sequences in the same sample also yield this CDR3. TCRdb re-called the RT-PCR reads with CATT. The sample lists about 2,800 delta-chain clones; over 4.5% were seen once. This specimen belongs to a study of gamma-delta T cells after stem cell transplantation. Germline CDR1 is GEAIGNYY and CDR2 is EKD. V lost 1 base and J 1 base, leaving 15 bases between the germline ends. The CDR3 covers 16 residues. This chain uses TRDV2 with TRDJ1; a weak D match, TRDD3 (5 bases). The TCR sequence derives from a human donor. It is not recorded whose cells these are; they may come from a transplant donor. The sequenced sample consisted of gamma-delta T cells. Written as DNA, the CDR3 is TGTGCCTGTGACACACTCGGATATAGGGTCACCGATAAACTCATCTTT. This gives the protein CACDTLGYRVTDKLIF.